The rows below give T cell receptor beta chains drawn from one sample of a study of cytomegalovirus exposure and HLA in healthy donors. Sequencing used immunoSEQ multiplex PCR; TCRdb keeps in-frame clones, though not all of them. The table has 150,000 to 200,000 clones, about three quarters seen once; the top ten hold roughly 1.4%. The sequencing sample was made of PBMCs. The receptors were gathered from a woman younger than 45 in good health and CMV-seropositive. Each CDR3 is given with its conserved first and last residue. D genes are given only for firm matches. Clone size is given for some rows only: seen once, a few or many times, or a class if the clone is expanded.

few,TRBJ2-7,TRBD1,TRBV25-1,CASSEGTGYEQYF,TGTGCCAGCAGTGAGGGGACAGGTTACGAGCAGTACTTC
-,TRBJ2-7,-,TRBV11-2,CASSLSLSGDYYEQYF,TGTGCCAGCAGCTTATCTCTCTCAGGGGACTACTACGAGCAGTACTTC
-,TRBJ2-1,TRBD2,TRBV10-3,CAISELAGINNEQFF,TGTGCCATCAGCGAACTAGCGGGGATAAACAATGAGCAGTTCTTC
few,TRBJ2-1,TRBD1,TRBV15,CATSRGGQGRNNEQFF,TGTGCCACCAGCAGAGGGGGACAGGGGCGGAACAATGAGCAGTTCTTC
-,TRBJ1-2,TRBD1,TRBV9,CASDLQGAYGYTF,TGTGCCAGCGACTTACAGGGGGCCTATGGCTACACCTTC
-,TRBJ2-7,TRBD2,TRBV10-3,CAISEPPSGSSYEQYF,TGTGCCATCAGTGAGCCGCCCAGCGGGAGCTCCTACGAGCAGTACTTC
-,TRBJ2-1,-,TRBV10-3,CAIRAGDEQFF,TGTGCCATCCGAGCGGGCGATGAGCAGTTCTTC
few,TRBJ2-7,TRBD2,TRBV5-1,CASSSNSGRGYEQYF,TGCGCCAGCAGCTCCAATAGCGGGAGAGGGTACGAGCAGTACTTC
-,TRBJ2-3,-,TRBV5-8,CASSLGERTDTQYF,TGTGCCAGCAGCTTAGGCGAGAGGACAGATACGCAGTATTTT
-,TRBJ2-1,-,TRBV30,CAWSVRVSSYNEQFF,TGTGCCTGGAGTGTACGGGTAAGCTCCTACAATGAGCAGTTCTTC
-,TRBJ2-6,-,TRBV7-2,CASSSPAGSLVSGANVLTF,TGTGCCAGCAGCTCCCCCGCAGGGTCATTAGTCTCTGGGGCCAACGTCCTGACTTTC
-,TRBJ2-7,TRBD2,TRBV5-1,CASSKTSELPILYF,TGCGCCAGCAGCAAGACTAGCGAGCTTCCGATTCTGTACTTC
-,TRBJ1-5,-,TRBV28,CASSGREGNQPQHF,TGTGCCAGCAGTGGTCGGGAGGGCAATCAGCCCCAGCATTTT
-,TRBJ2-1,TRBD1,TRBV11-2,CASSLVVGQGIWNEQFF,TGTGCCAGCAGCTTAGTGGTGGGACAGGGGATTTGGAATGAGCAGTTCTTC
-,TRBJ2-5,-,TRBV4-2,CASSQDWRPQETQYF,TGTGCCAGCAGCCAAGATTGGCGGCCCCAAGAGACCCAGTACTTC
-,TRBJ2-3,-,TRBV27,CASSSYSSTDTQYF,TGTGCCAGCAGTTCTTATTCTAGCACAGATACGCAGTATTTT
-,TRBJ2-7,TRBD2,TRBV30,CAWNAGGHYEQYF,TGTGCCTGGAACGCGGGAGGGCACTACGAGCAGTACTTC
few,TRBJ2-1,-,TRBV11-2,CASSLQRGKPNEQFF,TGTGCCAGCAGCTTACAGCGCGGGAAACCCAATGAGCAGTTCTTC
-,TRBJ2-1,TRBD1,TRBV15,CATSQDRGAYNEQFF,TGTGCCACCAGCCAGGACAGGGGCGCCTACAATGAGCAGTTCTTC
-,TRBJ2-1,-,TRBV29-1,CSVAPGLNEQFF,TGCAGCGTTGCTCCAGGGCTGAATGAGCAGTTCTTC
-,TRBJ2-7,TRBD2,TRBV28,CASSSGLAGWGSYEQYF,TGTGCCAGCAGCTCGGGACTAGCGGGATGGGGCTCCTACGAGCAGTACTTC
-,TRBJ1-2,TRBD1,TRBV4-1,CASRPTGGFYGYTF,TGCGCCAGCAGGCCGACAGGGGGCTTCTATGGCTACACCTTC
-,TRBJ1-3,-,TRBV5-6,CASSPGDSSGNTIYF,TGTGCCAGCAGCCCAGGGGATAGCTCTGGAAACACCATATATTTT
-,TRBJ2-7,-,TRBV6-5,CASRVKGVREQYF,TGTGCCAGCAGGGTTAAAGGGGTTAGGGAGCAGTACTTC
-,TRBJ2-7,TRBD2,TRBV4-2,CASSYTSDEQYF,TGTGCCAGCAGCTACACTAGCGACGAGCAGTACTTC
-,TRBJ1-6,-,TRBV6-5,CASSPAGARNSPLHF,TGTGCCAGCAGTCCCGCAGGGGCGCGAAATTCACCCCTCCACTTT
once,TRBJ1-1,TRBD1,TRBV15,CATSRTQGGTEAFF,TGTGCCACCAGCAGGACGCAGGGGGGCACTGAAGCTTTCTTT
-,TRBJ2-7,-,TRBV29-1,CSVGDTRSYEQYF,TGCAGCGTTGGGGACACCCGTTCCTACGAGCAGTACTTC
few,TRBJ2-2,-,TRBV7-8,CASSLERGGELFF,TGTGCCAGCAGCTTAGAGAGGGGGGGGGAGCTGTTTTTT
-,TRBJ2-7,-,TRBV2,CASKKGSPYEQYF,TGTGCCAGCAAGAAGGGGTCCCCCTACGAGCAGTACTTC
once,TRBJ2-5,-,TRBV7-3,CASSLTGGSETQYF,TGTGCCAGCAGCTTAACGGGCGGGTCGGAGACCCAGTACTTC
-,TRBJ2-3,-,TRBV19,CASSRRQSLTDTQYF,TGTGCCAGTAGTAGACGACAGAGCCTCACAGATACGCAGTATTTT
-,TRBJ1-5,-,TRBV2,CASRADTPNQPQHF,TGTGCCAGCAGAGCCGACACACCCAATCAGCCCCAGCATTTT
-,TRBJ2-7,-,TRBV12-5,CASGPADSPPLEQYF,TGTGCTAGTGGCCCTGCCGACAGTCCCCCCCTCGAGCAGTACTTC
-,TRBJ2-7,TRBD1,TRBV18,CASSPNPRGSYEQYF,TGTGCCAGCTCACCAAACCCCAGGGGGTCCTACGAGCAGTACTTC
-,TRBJ1-2,-,TRBV14,CASSPAGNYGYTF,TGTGCCAGCAGCCCCGCAGGGAACTATGGCTACACCTTC
once,TRBJ2-7,-,TRBV7-2,CASSFEKREQYF,TGTGCCAGCAGTTTCGAGAAGAGGGAGCAGTACTTC
few,TRBJ1-4,TRBD1,TRBV30,CACSPGTGIAEKLFF,TGTGCCTGCAGTCCCGGGACAGGGATCGCAGAAAAACTGTTTTTT
-,TRBJ1-5,-,TRBV28,CASTFEGAGLQPQHF,TGTGCCAGCACCTTTGAAGGCGCCGGGTTGCAGCCCCAGCATTTT
-,TRBJ2-6,-,TRBV5-1,CASSLYTSGANVLTF,TGCGCCAGCAGTTTGTACACCTCTGGGGCCAACGTCCTGACTTTC
-,TRBJ2-7,-,TRBV30,CAWSISVYEQYF,TGTGCCTGGAGTATATCGGTATACGAGCAGTACTTC
-,TRBJ1-1,TRBD1,TRBV5-8,CASSPTGGADTEAFF,TGTGCCAGCAGCCCGACAGGGGGCGCGGACACTGAAGCTTTCTTT
-,TRBJ2-1,TRBD2,TRBV19,CASSIIAGGSYNEQFF,TGTGCCAGTAGTATAATAGCGGGAGGTAGCTACAATGAGCAGTTCTTC
few,TRBJ2-5,TRBD1,TRBV5-4,CASSLRDRVEETQYF,TGTGCCAGCAGCCTACGGGACAGGGTGGAAGAGACCCAGTACTTC